This TCR beta chain was observed in a study of CD4 T cells in relation to SARS-CoV-2 and coronaviruses (dated by TCRdb to the early 2020s). In the study overall: A median age of roughly 35 years, with a range of about 21 to 80 years, was recorded for the full convalescent cohort of 12 to 13 patients. Of the approximately 12 convalescent patients, 8 were male and 4 were female, and two of the subjects were Hispanic. Patient-derived lymphoblastoid cell lines were used to map the HLA restriction of shared crossreactive spike epitopes. Memory CD4+ T cell crossreactivity between SARS-CoV-2 and common cold coronavirus spike proteins was assessed at the TCR clonotype level in the study. The Adaptive Biotechnologies TCR-sequencing kit was used to sequence samples from a few pre-COVID donors and the naive versus memory experiments, while other data came from Illumina-based sequencing. Expansion assays from other donors in the study were sequenced with a different, Illumina-based TCR-beta assay.

Concerning this clone itself: Its recognized antigen is unknown. No base quality information exists; no much larger clone differs at one position.

Naive and memory CD4+ T cells were separated from cryopreserved PBMCs by first enriching for CD4 and then performing EasySep naive CD4+ T cell enrichment. PBMCs were isolated from leukapheresis product or whole blood by Ficoll-Paque PLUS gradient centrifugation. PBMCs were either cryopreserved at -140°C or used fresh in the expansion assay. The QIAamp Micro DNA Kit was used to extract genomic DNA from the CD4+ T cells. DNA from uncultured naive and memory CD4+ T cells underwent immunoSEQ TCR-beta sequencing at deep resolution. The original methods were these. Preprocessing removed nonproductive sequences and CDR3s not starting with C, not ending with F or W, or shorter than 7 amino acids. Cultured and uncultured naive and memory CD4+ repertoires were searched for CDR3s previously identified as spike- and CEF-reactive. CDR3 homology was measured as pairwise Levenshtein distance, computed with the stringdist R package after trimming three terminal residues from each end. The table comes from immuneACCESS by way of TCRdb, which keeps in-frame sequences with V and J called. Part of the clones is missing from these tables; in studies checked, under half for an unresolved V gene and the rest for unknown reasons. V and J calls and clone size follow that table, whereas D and trimming were derived from the DNA. Within this sample are about 37,000 clones, with roughly 88% of them counted one time only. The leading ten clones occupy about a tenth of the sample.

CDR1 and CDR2 are read off the germline V gene as SGHTA and FQGNSA. The germline ends are 6 bases apart after V is trimmed by 5 bases and J by 5 bases. The CDR3, from cysteine to phenylalanine, totals 12 residues. Solely the CDR3 DNA is kept, with 36 bases framed from the first base. Study-wide conclusions, independent of this receptor: The study was limited by small numbers of patients and tested TCRs. Significantly weaker SARS-CoV-2-driven expansion was shown by crossreactive clones than by monoreactive clones, consistent with antigenic imprinting. In roughly two thirds of donors, memory CD4+ clonotypes turned up that crossrecognized SARS-CoV-2 and at least one common cold coronavirus spike. Crossreactivity analysis centred on spike protein, so crossreactivity against other viral proteins was not assessed. Pre-pandemic and post-infection samples were not both contributed by any donor, so tracing of the source of pre-existing responses was limited. Naive versus memory sequencing indicated that memory recall responses, rather than primary responses primed during culture, are detected by the assay.

Sequenced material: memory CD4+ T cells from PBMCs. The cell subset or site label, read with the paper, signifies: memory (non-naive) CD4+ T cells. The origin of this receptor is an adult with COVID-19. The chain is assembled from TRBV7-2 and TRBJ2-2; the D gene lacks a confident call. The DNA is TGTGCCAGCAGCAGGAGAACCGGGGAGCTGTTTTTT. It encodes CASSRRTGELFF.